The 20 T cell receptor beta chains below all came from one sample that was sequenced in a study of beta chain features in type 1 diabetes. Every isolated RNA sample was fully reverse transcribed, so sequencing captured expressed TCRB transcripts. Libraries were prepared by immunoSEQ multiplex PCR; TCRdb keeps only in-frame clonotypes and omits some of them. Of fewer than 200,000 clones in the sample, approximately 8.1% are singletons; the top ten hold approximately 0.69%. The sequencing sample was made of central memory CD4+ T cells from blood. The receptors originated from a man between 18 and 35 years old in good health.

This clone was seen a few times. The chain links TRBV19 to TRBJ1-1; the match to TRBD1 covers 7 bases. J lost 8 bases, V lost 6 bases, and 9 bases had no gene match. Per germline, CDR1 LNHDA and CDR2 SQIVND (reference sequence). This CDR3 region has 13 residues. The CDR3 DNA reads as TGTGCCAGTAGCAACGTCCGGGACAGAGAAGCTTTCTTT. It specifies CASSNVRDREAFF.

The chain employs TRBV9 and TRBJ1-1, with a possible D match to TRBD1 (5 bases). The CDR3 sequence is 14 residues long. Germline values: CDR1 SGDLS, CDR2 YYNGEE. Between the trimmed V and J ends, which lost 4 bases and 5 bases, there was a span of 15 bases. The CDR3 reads CASSRGGSVTEAFF. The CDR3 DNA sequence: TGTGCCAGCAGCCGGGGGGGGAGTGTGACTGAAGCTTTCTTT.

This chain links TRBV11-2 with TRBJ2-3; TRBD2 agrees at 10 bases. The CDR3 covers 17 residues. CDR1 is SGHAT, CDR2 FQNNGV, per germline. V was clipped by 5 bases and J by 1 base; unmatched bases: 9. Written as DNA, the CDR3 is TGTGCCAGCAGCCCCATTCCCGGGACTAGCGGCACAGATACGCAGTATTTT. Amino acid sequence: CASSPIPGTSGTDTQYF.

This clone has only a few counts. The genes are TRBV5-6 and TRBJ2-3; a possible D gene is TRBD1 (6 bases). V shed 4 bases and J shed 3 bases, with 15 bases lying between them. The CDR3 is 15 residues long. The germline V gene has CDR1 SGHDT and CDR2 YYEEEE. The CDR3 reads CASSLWGQGTDTQYF. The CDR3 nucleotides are TGTGCCAGCAGCCTCTGGGGGCAGGGGACAGATACGCAGTATTTT.

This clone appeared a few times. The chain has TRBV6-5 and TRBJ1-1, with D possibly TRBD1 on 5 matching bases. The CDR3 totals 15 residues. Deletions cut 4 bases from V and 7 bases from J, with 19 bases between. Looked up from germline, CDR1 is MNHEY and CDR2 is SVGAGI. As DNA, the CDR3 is TGTGCCAGCAGTTCGGGGGACGGGGTAATGGGTGAAGCTTTCTTT. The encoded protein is CASSSGDGVMGEAFF.

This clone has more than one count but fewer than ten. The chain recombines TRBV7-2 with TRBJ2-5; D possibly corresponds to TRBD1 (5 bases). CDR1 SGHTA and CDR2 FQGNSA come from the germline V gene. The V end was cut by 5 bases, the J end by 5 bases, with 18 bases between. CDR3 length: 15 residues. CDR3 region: CASSLRGQSTETQYF. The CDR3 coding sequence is TGTGCCAGCAGCCTTAGGGGTCAGAGCACGGAGACCCAGTACTTC.

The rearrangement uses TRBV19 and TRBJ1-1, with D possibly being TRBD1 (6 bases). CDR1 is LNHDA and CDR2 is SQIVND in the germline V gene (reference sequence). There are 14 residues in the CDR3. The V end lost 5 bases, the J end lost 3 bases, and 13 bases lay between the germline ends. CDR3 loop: CASSPTGLDTEAFF. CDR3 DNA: TGTGCCAGTAGTCCGACAGGCCTTGACACTGAAGCTTTCTTT.

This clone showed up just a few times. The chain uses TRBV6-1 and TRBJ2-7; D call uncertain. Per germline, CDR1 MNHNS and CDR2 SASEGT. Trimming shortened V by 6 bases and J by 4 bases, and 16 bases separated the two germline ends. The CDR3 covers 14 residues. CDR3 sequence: CASSVLQFSYEQYF. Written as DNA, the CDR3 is TGTGCCAGCAGCGTACTACAATTCTCTTACGAGCAGTACTTC.

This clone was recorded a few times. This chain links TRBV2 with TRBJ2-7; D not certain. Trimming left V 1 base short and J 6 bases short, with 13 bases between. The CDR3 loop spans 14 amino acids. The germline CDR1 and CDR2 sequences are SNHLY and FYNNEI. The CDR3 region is CASSEGNVQVEQYF. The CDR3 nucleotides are TGTGCCAGCAGTGAAGGTAATGTCCAGGTCGAGCAGTACTTC.

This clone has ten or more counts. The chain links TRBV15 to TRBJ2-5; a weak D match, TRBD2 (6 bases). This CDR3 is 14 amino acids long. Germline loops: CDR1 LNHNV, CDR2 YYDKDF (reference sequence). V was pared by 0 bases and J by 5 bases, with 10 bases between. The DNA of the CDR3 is TGTGCCACCAGCAGAGATCGGAGGGAGGAGACCCAGTACTTC. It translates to CATSRDRREETQYF. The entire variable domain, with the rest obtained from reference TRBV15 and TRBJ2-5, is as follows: DAMVIQNPRYQVTQFGKPVTLSCSQTLNHNVMYWYQQKSSQAPKLLFHYYDKDFNNEADTPDNFQSRRPNTSFCFLDIRSPGLGDTAMYLCATSRDRREETQYFGPGTRLLVL.

CDR3 sequence (DNA): TGTGCCAGCAGCCTTCAGACAGGAACTTGGGGACCGACTGAAGCTTTCTTT. Translation gives CASSLQTGTWGPTEAFF. This chain connects TRBV21-1 to TRBJ1-1; TRBD1, the table's D call, lacks a check against the DNA. TRBV21-1 is tagged as a pseudogene. The CDR3 has 17 residues.

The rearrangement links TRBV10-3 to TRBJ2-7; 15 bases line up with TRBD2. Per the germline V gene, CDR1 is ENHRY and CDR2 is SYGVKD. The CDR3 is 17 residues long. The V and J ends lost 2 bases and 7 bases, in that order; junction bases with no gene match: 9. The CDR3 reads CAISERGTSGRSREQYF. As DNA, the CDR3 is TGTGCCATCAGTGAGAGAGGGACTAGCGGGAGGAGTAGGGAGCAGTACTTC.

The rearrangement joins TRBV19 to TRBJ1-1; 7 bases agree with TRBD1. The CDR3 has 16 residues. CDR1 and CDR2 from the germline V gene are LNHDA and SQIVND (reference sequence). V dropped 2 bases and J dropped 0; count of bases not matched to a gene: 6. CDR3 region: CASSIISGTVNTEAFF. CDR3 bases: TGTGCCAGTAGTATAATATCCGGGACAGTGAACACTGAAGCTTTCTTT.

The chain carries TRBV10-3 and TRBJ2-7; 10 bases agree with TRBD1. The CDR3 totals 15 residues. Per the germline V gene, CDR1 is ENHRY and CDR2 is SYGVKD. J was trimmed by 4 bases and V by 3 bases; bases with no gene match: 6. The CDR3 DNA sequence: TGTGCCATCAGTGAAGCGGACAGGGGGGTTTACGAGCAGTACTTC. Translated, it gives CAISEADRGVYEQYF.

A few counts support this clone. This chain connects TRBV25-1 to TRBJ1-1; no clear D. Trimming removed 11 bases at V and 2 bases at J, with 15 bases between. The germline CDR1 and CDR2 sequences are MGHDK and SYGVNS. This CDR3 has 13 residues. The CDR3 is CASRISENTEAFF. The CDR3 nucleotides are TGTGCCTCCAGGATATCGGAAAACACTGAAGCTTTCTTT.

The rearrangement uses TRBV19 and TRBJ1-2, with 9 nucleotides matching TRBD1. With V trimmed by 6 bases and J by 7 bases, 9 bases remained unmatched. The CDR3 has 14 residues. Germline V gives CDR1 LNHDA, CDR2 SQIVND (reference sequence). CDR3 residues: CASRPTGGEGGYTF. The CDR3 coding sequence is TGTGCCAGTAGACCGACAGGGGGAGAGGGTGGCTACACCTTC. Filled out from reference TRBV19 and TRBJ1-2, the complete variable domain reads DGGITQSPKYLFRKEGQNVTLSCEQNLNHDAMYWYRQDPGQGLRLIYYSQIVNDFQKGDIAEGYSVSREKKESFPLTVTSAQKNPTAFYLCASRPTGGEGGYTFGSGTRLTVV.

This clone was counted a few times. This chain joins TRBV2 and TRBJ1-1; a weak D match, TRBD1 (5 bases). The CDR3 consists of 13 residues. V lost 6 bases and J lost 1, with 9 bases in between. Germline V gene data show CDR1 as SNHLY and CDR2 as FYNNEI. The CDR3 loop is CASSADKNTEAFF. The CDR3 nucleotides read TGTGCCAGCAGCGCGGACAAGAACACTGAAGCTTTCTTT.

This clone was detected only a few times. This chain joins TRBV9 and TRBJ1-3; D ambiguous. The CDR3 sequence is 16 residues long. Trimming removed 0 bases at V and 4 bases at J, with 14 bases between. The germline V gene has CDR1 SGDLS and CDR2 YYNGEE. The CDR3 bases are TGTGCCAGCAGCGTAGAGATGGGAGTGGTAGGAAACACCATATATTTT. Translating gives CASSVEMGVVGNTIYF.

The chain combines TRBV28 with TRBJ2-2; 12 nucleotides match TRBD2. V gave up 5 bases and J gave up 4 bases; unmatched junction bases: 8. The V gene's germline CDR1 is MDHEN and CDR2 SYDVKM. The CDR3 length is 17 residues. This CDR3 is CASSLLAGGPVTGELFF. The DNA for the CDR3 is TGTGCCAGCAGTCTTCTAGCGGGAGGGCCTGTCACCGGGGAGCTGTTTTTT.

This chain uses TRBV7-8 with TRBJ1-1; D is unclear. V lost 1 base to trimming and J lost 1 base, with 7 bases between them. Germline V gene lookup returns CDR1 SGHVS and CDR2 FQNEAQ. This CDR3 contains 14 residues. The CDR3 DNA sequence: TGTGCCAGCAGCTTAGGAGGGTCGAACACTGAAGCTTTCTTT. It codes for CASSLGGSNTEAFF.